This T cell receptor beta chain originates from a study of T cell clonotyping in hematopoietic cell transplantation. This CDR3 comprises 13 residues. Trimming left V 4 bases short and J 5 bases short, with 11 bases between. Germline V gives CDR1 SGDLS, CDR2 YYNGEE. Here immunoSEQ multiplex PCR was the method, and the copy in TCRdb shows in-frame clones only, minus some. Of fewer than 50,000 clones in the sample, around 94% were seen once. This clone was picked up one time. The sequencing sample was made of peripheral blood mononuclear cells. The chain recombines TRBV9 with TRBJ2-3, with a tentative D call TRBD2 (6 bases). This clonotype originated in a woman between 45 and 60 years old in good health. Some clones in this sample may be carry-over from other donors' samples. CDR3 loop: CASSTSSEDTQYF. CDR3 DNA: TGTGCCAGCAGCACCTCTAGCGAAGATACGCAGTATTTT.